A single sample is the source of the 3 T cell receptor beta chains below, sequenced in a study of blood T cell repertoires in COVID-19. Here immunoSEQ multiplex PCR was the method, and the copy in TCRdb shows in-frame clones only, minus some. The top ten clones hold 15% of a sample with approximately 62,000 clones, 75% to 85% of them seen once. The source material was peripheral blood. Source of these receptors: a man at least 80 years old with acute or convalescent COVID-19.

The chain couples TRBV10-3 to TRBJ2-3; TRBD2 agrees at 12 bases. Germline CDR1 is ENHRY and CDR2 is SYGVKD. This CDR3 comprises 17 residues. V was clipped by 4 bases and J by 1 base; unmatched bases: 6. The CDR3 is CAISGVTSGGRTDTQYF. The CDR3 coding sequence is TGTGCCATCAGTGGGGTGACTAGCGGGGGTCGCACAGATACGCAGTATTTT.

The chain employs TRBV19 and TRBJ1-5; 8 bases align to TRBD1. CDR3 size: 15 residues. The germline V gene has CDR1 LNHDA and CDR2 SQIVND (reference sequence). Unmatched junction bases numbered 8, after V lost 6 bases and J lost 4 bases. The CDR3 loop reads CASRHDRGRNQPQHF. The CDR3 nucleotides are TGTGCCAGTAGGCACGACAGGGGAAGGAATCAGCCCCAGCATTTT.

The chain joins TRBV19 to TRBJ2-5; 10 bases are a match to TRBD2. The germline gives CDR1 LNHDA, CDR2 SQIVND (reference sequence). This CDR3 region has 16 residues. The ends lost 3 bases at V and 4 bases at J; junction bases unmatched: 8. CDR3 sequence (DNA): TGTGCCAGTAGTATCGGTGGTAGCGGGGGGCGAGAGACCCAGTACTTC. This encodes CASSIGGSGGRETQYF.